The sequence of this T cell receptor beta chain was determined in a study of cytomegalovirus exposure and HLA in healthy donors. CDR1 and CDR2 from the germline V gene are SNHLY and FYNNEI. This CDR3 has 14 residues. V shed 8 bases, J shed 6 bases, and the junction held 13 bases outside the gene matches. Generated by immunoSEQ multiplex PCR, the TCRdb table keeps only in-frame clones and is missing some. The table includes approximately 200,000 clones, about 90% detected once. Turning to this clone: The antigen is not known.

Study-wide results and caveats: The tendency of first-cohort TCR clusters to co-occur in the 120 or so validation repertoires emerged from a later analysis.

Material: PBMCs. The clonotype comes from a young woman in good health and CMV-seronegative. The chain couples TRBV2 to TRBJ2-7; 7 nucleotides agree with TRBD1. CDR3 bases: TGTGCCAGCGAGGAGACAGGGTTAATGAGCGAGCAGTACTTC. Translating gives CASEETGLMSEQYF.